Each of the 32 T cell receptor beta chains below was sequenced from the same sample in a study of cytomegalovirus exposure and HLA in healthy donors. Use of 60 Vbeta and 13 Jbeta primers characterized the PCR. Sequenced by immunoSEQ multiplex PCR; TCRdb stores in-frame clones only, minus some. The table includes 89,000 or so clones, about 83% detected once. The sample was PBMCs. These receptors were taken from a young woman in good health and CMV-seropositive.

CDR3 region: CASSPLAGGHVEQYF. In DNA form, the CDR3 reads TGCGCCAGCAGCCCACTAGCGGGGGGGCACGTGGAGCAGTACTTC. The chain carries TRBV5-1 and TRBJ2-7, with 13 bases fitting TRBD2. This CDR3 spans 15 amino acids. Looked up from germline, CDR1 is SGHRS and CDR2 is YFSETQ. The ends lost 4 bases at V and 7 bases at J; junction bases unmatched: 8.

This clone has a single count. The V and J genes are TRBV6-5 and TRBJ2-3, with a tentative D call TRBD2 (5 bases). In germline, CDR1 is MNHEY, CDR2 SVGAGI. The CDR3 length is 15 residues. With 0 bases removed from V and 6 bases from J, the gap between germline ends came to 13 bases. CDR3 in DNA: TGTGCCAGCAGTTACTCGACACTAGTCTCCGATACGCAGTATTTT. Its translation is CASSYSTLVSDTQYF.

V is TRBV28 and J is TRBJ2-3; D remains unclear. This CDR3 spans 11 amino acids. The germline V and J ends were trimmed by 8 bases and 5 bases, with 8 bases remaining between them. Germline loops: CDR1 MDHEN, CDR2 SYDVKM. The chain's CDR3 is CASPNGDTQYF. CDR3 in DNA: TGTGCCAGCCCAAACGGAGATACGCAGTATTTT.

The chain uses TRBV25-1 and TRBJ2-2; possible D gene TRBD2, 6 bases. The length of the CDR3 is 13 residues. V lost 4 bases to trimming and J lost 6 bases, with 9 bases between them. Germline lookup yields CDR1 MGHDK and CDR2 SYGVNS. The CDR3 reads CASSGGEAGELFF. DNA of the CDR3: TGTGCCAGCAGTGGGGGGGAGGCCGGGGAGCTGTTTTTT. Drawing the rest from reference TRBV25-1 and TRBJ2-2, the complete variable domain is EADIYQTPRYLVIGTGKKITLECSQTMGHDKMYWYQQDPGMELHLIHYSYGVNSTEKGDLSSESTVSRIRTEHFPLTLESARPSHTSQYLCASSGGEAGELFFGEGSRLTVL.

The chain has TRBV5-6 and TRBJ2-7, with D uncertain. The CDR3 is 12 amino acids. The germline V and J ends were trimmed by 4 bases and 5 bases, with 10 bases remaining between them. CDR1 SGHDT and CDR2 YYEEEE come from the germline V gene. CDR3 DNA: TGTGCCAGCAGCACAAGTGGCCACGAGCAGTACTTC. Translation gives CASSTSGHEQYF.

The rearrangement joins TRBV27 to TRBJ2-3, with 7 bases aligning to TRBD2. Per the germline V gene, CDR1 is MNHEY and CDR2 is SMNVEV (reference sequence). The CDR3 has 19 amino acids. With 0 bases clipped from V and 0 bases from J, the junction kept 12 bases outside the gene matches. The CDR3 loop reads CASSLSWAGAVTSTDTQYF. CDR3 nucleotides: TGTGCCAGCAGTTTATCGTGGGCGGGAGCTGTTACTAGCACAGATACGCAGTATTTT.

The chain combines TRBV4-1 with TRBJ2-3, with 11 nucleotides matching TRBD2. Looked up from germline, CDR1 is MGHRA and CDR2 is YSYEKL. This CDR3 is built from 17 residues. The V gene end was trimmed by 4 bases and the J gene end by 4 bases; junction bases not matched to a gene: 10. The CDR3 loop is CASSPRAGSGRADTQYF. Written as DNA, the CDR3 is TGCGCCAGCAGCCCCCGCGCCGGTAGCGGGAGGGCAGATACGCAGTATTTT.

The chain links TRBV28 to TRBJ1-1; D is unresolved. The CDR3 spans 14 residues. Trimming removed 2 bases at V and 5 bases at J, with 12 bases between. Germline V lookup: CDR1 MDHEN, CDR2 SYDVKM. DNA of the CDR3: TGTGCCAGCAGTTTAGGTGATATGAGGACTGAAGCTTTCTTT. Translation gives CASSLGDMRTEAFF.

The chain joins TRBV7-2 to TRBJ2-1, with 8 bases aligning to TRBD2. CDR3 length: 16 amino acids. Looked up from germline, CDR1 is SGHTA and CDR2 is FQGNSA. V shed 2 bases and J 7 bases; nucleotides not matched to a gene: 10. Here the CDR3 DNA reads TGTGCCAGCAGCTTATTCACTAGCGGAGCCGGGAATGAGCAGTTCTTC. Translating gives CASSLFTSGAGNEQFF. Full variable domain (missing parts from reference TRBV7-2 and TRBJ2-1): GAGVSQSPSNKVTEKGKDVELRCDPISGHTALYWYRQSLGQGLEFLIYFQGNSAPDKSGLPSDRFSAERTGGSVSTLTIQRTQQEDSAVYLCASSLFTSGAGNEQFFGPGTRLTVL.

This chain uses TRBV4-1 with TRBJ2-4, with D unresolved. The CDR3 has 16 amino acids. Trimming pared 6 bases from V and 0 bases from J, leaving 15 bases between. The germline V gene has CDR1 MGHRA and CDR2 YSYEKL. The CDR3 reads CASSPIILLAKNIQYF. The CDR3 nucleotides are TGCGCCAGCAGTCCCATTATACTTCTAGCCAAAAACATTCAGTACTTC.

The chain combines TRBV20-1 with TRBJ2-5; tentative D call: TRBD2 (6 bases). V was trimmed by 6 bases and J by 5 bases, leaving 10 bases between them. The CDR3 has 11 residues. Germline loops: CDR1 DFQATT, CDR2 SNEGSKA (reference sequence). The CDR3 sequence: CSARGTETQYF. For the CDR3, the DNA is TGCAGTGCACGGGGGACTGAGACCCAGTACTTC.

This clone was detected a few times. The chain uses TRBV30 and TRBJ2-3; TRBD2 might be the D (6 bases). V lost 8 bases, J lost 0 bases, and 15 bases lay in between. The CDR3 totals 14 residues. The germline V gene has CDR1 GTSNPN and CDR2 SVGIG (reference sequence). Written as DNA, the CDR3 is TGTGCCGGTAGCGGTACCCTTAGCACAGATACGCAGTATTTT. Its protein product is CAGSGTLSTDTQYF.

V and J are TRBV6-5 and TRBJ2-7, with D tentatively TRBD1 (6 bases). The CDR3 spans 15 residues. Per germline, CDR1 MNHEY and CDR2 SVGAGI. The V and J ends lost 0 bases and 3 bases respectively, with 12 bases between them. The chain's CDR3 is CASSYSIAQGYEQYF. The CDR3 DNA reads TGTGCCAGCAGTTACTCGATAGCACAGGGCTACGAGCAGTACTTC.

The chain carries TRBV19 and TRBJ1-2; no definite D call. This CDR3 is 14 amino acids long. The V end lost 5 bases, the J end lost 5 bases, and 15 bases lay between the germline ends. Germline CDR1 reads LNHDA; CDR2 reads SQIVND (reference sequence). The CDR3, as DNA: TGTGCCAGTAGTCCCCAGGCCCAAATTTATGGCTACACCTTC. Its translation is CASSPQAQIYGYTF.

V and J are TRBV5-1 and TRBJ1-4; D remains ambiguous. The V gene lost 5 bases and the J gene lost 5 bases, with 13 bases spanning the gap. Germline V CDR1 and CDR2: SGHRS, YFSETQ. The CDR3 spans 14 residues. This chain's CDR3 is CASRKDSANEKLFF. CDR3 in DNA: TGCGCCAGCAGGAAGGACTCGGCAAATGAAAAACTGTTTTTT.

This chain uses TRBV28 with TRBJ1-1; TRBD1 might be the D (5 bases). The CDR3 runs to 16 residues. Germline V CDR1 and CDR2: MDHEN, SYDVKM. Trimming removed 4 bases from V and 7 bases from J, with 22 bases in between. CDR3 sequence (DNA): TGTGCCAGCAGTTACACGGGAGGATGGGAAGGGGTTGAAGCTTTCTTT. Its translation is CASSYTGGWEGVEAFF.

The rearrangement uses TRBV6-6 and TRBJ1-5; D gene ambiguous. Germline V gene data show CDR1 as MNHNY and CDR2 as SVGAGI (reference sequence). The V end lost 0 bases, the J end lost 0 bases, and 3 bases lay between the germline ends. The length of the CDR3 is 14 residues. The CDR3 DNA reads TGTGCCAGCAGTTACTCCGGTAGCAATCAGCCCCAGCATTTT. It encodes CASSYSGSNQPQHF.

This rearrangement joins TRBV4-2 to TRBJ2-2, with TRBD2 identical over 9 bases. The CDR3 loop spans 17 amino acids. V lost 0 bases and J lost 7; bases outside the gene matches: 9. In germline, CDR1 is LGHNA, CDR2 YNFKEQ. The DNA for the CDR3 is TGTGCCAGCAGCCAAGATGGTGCGGGGGGGCTGGGCGGGGAGCTGTTTTTT. Protein sequence: CASSQDGAGGLGGELFF.

J is TRBJ2-1 and V is TRBV10-1; 9 bases are shared with TRBD2. Germline V gene lookup returns CDR1 WNHNN and CDR2 SYGVQD (reference sequence). The CDR3 is 15 amino acids. Trimming cost V 2 bases and J 5 bases; bases outside gene matches: 4. The CDR3: CASSEISGGHNEQFF. CDR3 coding DNA: TGCGCCAGCAGTGAGATTAGCGGGGGACACAATGAGCAGTTCTTC.

The rearrangement joins TRBV7-8 to TRBJ1-1; D perhaps matches TRBD1 (5 bases). The ends were cut back, 2 bases at V and 8 bases at J, with 9 bases in the middle. The germline gives CDR1 SGHVS, CDR2 FQNEAQ. The CDR3 totals 12 residues. CDR3 DNA sequence: TGTGCCAGCAGCTTAATCCAGGGAGAAGCTTTCTTT. It yields the protein CASSLIQGEAFF.

The genes are TRBV9 and TRBJ2-5; TRBD2 matches 16 bases. The germline CDR1 and CDR2 sequences are SGDLS and YYNGEE. J lost 7 bases, V lost 4 bases, and 7 bases had no gene match. The CDR3 is 16 amino acids. Here the CDR3 DNA reads TGTGCCAGCAGCTTGGGACTAGCGGGAGGGTCGGGGACCCAGTACTTC. This codes for CASSLGLAGGSGTQYF.

V usage is TRBV7-9 and J usage is TRBJ2-3; TRBD2 is a possible D gene (5 bases). There are 18 residues in the CDR3. V lost 3 bases and J 1 base, leaving 20 bases between the germline ends. Germline values: CDR1 SEHNR, CDR2 FQNEAQ (reference sequence). CDR3 region: CASSFPHAVASGTDTQYF. The CDR3 coding sequence is TGTGCCAGCAGCTTCCCCCACGCGGTAGCGTCTGGCACAGATACGCAGTATTTT.

The chain links TRBV25-1 to TRBJ2-1; TRBD1 matches at 8 bases. Germline loops: CDR1 MGHDK, CDR2 SYGVNS. This CDR3 has 15 amino acids. The ends lost 4 bases at V and 9 bases at J; junction bases unmatched: 11. CDR3 nucleotides: TGTGCCAGCAGTGGACAGGGGACAGCTTGGGGTGAGCAGTTCTTC. This encodes CASSGQGTAWGEQFF.

V gene TRBV5-6 combines with J gene TRBJ2-7; D is unresolved. V shed 1 base and J shed 2 bases, with 10 bases lying between them. Germline CDR1 and CDR2: SGHDT and YYEEEE. There are 14 residues in the CDR3. This CDR3 reads CASSLRQAAYEQYF. The CDR3 region has the DNA TGTGCCAGCAGCTTGAGGCAGGCAGCCTACGAGCAGTACTTC.

This rearrangement joins TRBV19 to TRBJ1-2; 8 bases align to TRBD1. CDR1 is LNHDA and CDR2 is SQIVND in the germline V gene (reference sequence). J gave up 4 bases and V 7 bases, and 17 bases lay outside the gene matches. This CDR3 is 17 amino acids long. This chain's CDR3 is CASTKDRAGDGIYGYTF. CDR3 in DNA: TGTGCCAGTACAAAGGACAGGGCCGGTGATGGCATCTATGGCTACACCTTC.

In DNA, the CDR3 is TGTGCCAGCAGTTTACAACTGACTAGCGGGAGCTATTGGGCTGAGCAGTTCTTC. As protein: CASSLQLTSGSYWAEQFF. The V gene is TRBV28, the J gene TRBJ2-1, with 12 bases lining up with TRBD2. Germline loops: CDR1 MDHEN, CDR2 SYDVKM. The J segment lost 9 bases and the V segment lost 2 bases, leaving 14 bases of the junction unmatched. This CDR3 has 18 amino acids. Full variable domain (remainder filled in from reference TRBV28 and TRBJ2-1): DVKVTQSSRYLVKRTGEKVFLECVQDMDHENMFWYRQDPGLGLRLIYFSYDVKMKEKGDIPEGYSVSREKKERFSLILESASTNQTSMYLCASSLQLTSGSYWAEQFFGPGTRLTVL.

The V call is TRBV19, the J call TRBJ1-5; a possible D gene is TRBD1 (5 bases). Trimming left V 3 bases short and J 6 bases short, with 21 bases between. The CDR3 is made up of 17 amino acids. Germline-derived CDR1 and CDR2 are LNHDA and SQIVND (reference sequence). The CDR3 loop is CASSIPAGFILSQPQHF. The CDR3 nucleotides are TGTGCCAGTAGTATTCCGGCAGGGTTTATTCTTAGTCAGCCCCAGCATTTT.

The chain has TRBV25-1 and TRBJ2-2, with 9 bases that match TRBD1. Per germline, CDR1 MGHDK and CDR2 SYGVNS. This CDR3 has 16 residues. Losses at the gene ends were 2 bases for V and 5 bases for J; bases not matched to a gene: 6. The chain's CDR3 is CASSEPRQGGTGELFF. The CDR3 DNA sequence: TGTGCCAGCAGTGAACCGAGACAGGGGGGAACCGGGGAGCTGTTTTTT.

This clone was counted only a few times. The V gene is TRBV10-1, the J gene TRBJ1-5; 10 bases are a match to TRBD1. The CDR3 runs 17 residues. The germline V gene encodes CDR1 WNHNN and CDR2 SYGVQD (reference sequence). V dropped 7 bases and J dropped 4; count of bases not matched to a gene: 13. This chain's CDR3 is CASKKQTTGGRNQPQHF. DNA of the CDR3: TGCGCCAGCAAAAAACAAACGACAGGGGGCCGAAATCAGCCCCAGCATTTT.

Points on this clone: An end of the junction does not agree with germline; a read error may underlie this. The chain employs TRBV5-6 and TRBJ2-6, with 8 bases identical to TRBD1. The CDR3 extends over 17 amino acids. Germline assignment: CDR1 SGHDT and CDR2 YYEEEE. In DNA form, the CDR3 reads TGTGACAGCAGCTTGCGGACAGGGTTCTCTGGGGCCAACGTCCTGACTTTC. Its translation is CDSSLRTGFSGANVLTF.

The rearrangement links TRBV2 to TRBJ2-1; 8 bases map to TRBD2. The CDR3 runs to 14 residues. V shed 4 bases, J shed 4 bases, and the junction held 3 bases outside the gene matches. Germline V gene data show CDR1 as SNHLY and CDR2 as FYNNEI. The CDR3 protein is CASSGTSSYNEQFF. CDR3 sequence (DNA): TGTGCCAGCAGTGGGACTAGCAGTTACAATGAGCAGTTCTTC. Supplemented by reference TRBV2 and TRBJ2-1, the full variable domain reads EPEVTQTPSHQVTQMGQEVILRCVPISNHLYFYWYRQILGQKVEFLVSFYNNEISEKSEIFDDQFSVERPDGSNFTLKIRSTKLEDSAMYFCASSGTSSYNEQFFGPGTRLTVL.

This clone was recorded once. The rearrangement links TRBV19 to TRBJ1-2; D remains unclear. Germline V lookup: CDR1 LNHDA, CDR2 SQIVND (reference sequence). The CDR3 has 14 amino acids. Trimming removed 5 bases at V and 7 bases at J, with 17 bases between. The CDR3 sequence is CASSESRRTAGYTF. The CDR3 region has the DNA TGTGCCAGTAGTGAATCGCGGAGAACTGCTGGCTACACCTTC.